The 8 T cell receptor beta chains below all came from one sample that was sequenced in a study of T cell repertoires in cytomegalovirus infection. TCRdb redid the calling of the reads with MiXCR, one entry per CDR3 protein. The data show hundreds of thousands of distinct CDR3 sequences, approximately 10% seen once. The specimen sequenced was PBMCs. These receptors all come from a human donor in good health (CMV status not recorded). Some clones in this sample may be carry-over from other donors' samples.

This clonotype came up many times. V and J are TRBV2 and TRBJ1-3, with D unresolved. The germline V and J ends were trimmed by 7 bases and 0 bases, with 10 bases remaining between them. The germline CDR1 and CDR2 sequences are SNHLY and FYNNEI. The CDR3 covers 14 residues. The CDR3 DNA is TGTGCCAGCATTGGTATGAACTCTGGAAACACCATATATTTT. It translates to CASIGMNSGNTIYF. The variable domain in full, completed from reference TRBV2 and TRBJ1-3, reads EPEVTQTPSHQVTQMGQEVILRCVPISNHLYFYWYRQILGQKVEFLVSFYNNEISEKSEIFDDQFSVERPDGSNFTLKIRSTKLEDSAMYFCASIGMNSGNTIYFGEGSWLTVV.

This clonotype was observed many times. The rearrangement links TRBV5-6 to TRBJ2-2; TRBD1 agrees at 8 bases. V was clipped by 3 bases and J by 5 bases; unmatched bases: 6. Germline CDR1 is SGHDT and CDR2 is YYEEEE. CDR3 length equals 15 residues. In DNA, the CDR3 is TGTGCCAGCAGCTGGGGGACAGGTGGGACCGGGGAGCTGTTTTTT. Translation gives CASSWGTGGTGELFF.

This clonotype was counted at least ten times. This rearrangement joins TRBV9 to TRBJ2-5; TRBD2 agrees at 7 bases. Germline lookup yields CDR1 SGDLS and CDR2 YYNGEE. The trim removed 8 bases at V and 1 base at J, leaving 8 bases unmatched. This CDR3 comprises 14 residues. The CDR3: CASQRGVGQETQYF. The CDR3 DNA is TGTGCCAGTCAACGGGGGGTCGGCCAAGAGACCCAGTACTTC.

In this sample, this clonotype turned up a few times. This chain uses TRBV13 with TRBJ2-1; 9 bases are shared with TRBD2. Trimming removed 5 bases from V and 9 bases from J; junction bases left unmatched: 8. The CDR3 is 14 residues long. Germline CDR1 reads PRHDT; CDR2 reads FYEKMQ (reference sequence). The CDR3 DNA reads TGTGCCAGCAGCGCGGGAGGGTTAGCATTTGAGCAGTTCTTC. It is translated as CASSAGGLAFEQFF.

The sample holds many counts of this clonotype. The V gene is TRBV11-1, the J gene TRBJ2-5; D gene unclear. Germline values: CDR1 SGHAT, CDR2 FQDESV (reference sequence). V lost 3 bases, J lost 5 bases, and 16 bases lay in between. The CDR3 spans 15 residues. The CDR3 loop reads CASSLERTPTETQYF. The CDR3 region has the DNA TGTGCCAGCAGCTTGGAACGGACCCCTACTGAGACCCAGTACTTC.

At least ten counts were recorded for this clonotype. V gene TRBV10-3 combines with J gene TRBJ2-7; 14 bases map to TRBD2. The CDR3 extends over 18 amino acids. Losses at the gene ends were 3 bases for V and 2 bases for J; bases not matched to a gene: 9. Germline CDR1 reads ENHRY; CDR2 reads SYGVKD. The CDR3 region has the DNA TGTGCCATCAGTGATCCCGGACTAGCGGGGGGTCGAACCTACGAGCAGTACTTC. The encoded protein is CAISDPGLAGGRTYEQYF.

V and J are TRBV20-1 and TRBJ2-5, with 11 bases identical to TRBD2. The J segment lost 6 bases and the V segment lost 5 bases, leaving 5 bases of the junction unmatched. The CDR3 is 13 amino acids. Germline CDR1 is DFQATT and CDR2 is SNEGSKA (reference sequence). This CDR3 is CSAFIAGGKTQYF. CDR3 bases: TGCAGTGCTTTTATAGCGGGGGGGAAGACCCAGTACTTC.

This clonotype was found many times. The chain uses TRBV7-9 and TRBJ1-1, with D unresolved. The ends were cut back, 5 bases at V and 1 base at J, with 11 bases in the middle. CDR1 is SEHNR, CDR2 FQNEAQ, per germline (reference sequence). The CDR3 length is 14 residues. The CDR3: CASSQAVGNTEAFF. DNA of the CDR3: TGTGCCAGCAGCCAGGCGGTCGGGAACACTGAAGCTTTCTTT.